Below are 24 T cell receptor beta chains sequenced from a single sample in a study of low-dose radiotherapy and immunotherapy resistance in tumors. Alpha- and beta-chain coverage of first-strand cDNA came from TRAV- and TRBV-specific primers. Amplification, which lasted around 21 PCR cycles, used a constant-region primer and V-primer adapter to amplify TCRs. TCRdb re-derived calls from the reads in MiXCR, one entry per CDR3 protein. Seen here are around 64,000 distinct CDR3 sequences, 26% observed once, and the top ten hold 6% to 7%. Time point here: before trial treatment. The sample here was PBMCs, taken before treatment. The receptors originated from a male donor with rectosigmoid adenocarcinoma.

This clonotype was seen ten or more times. This chain links TRBV5-1 with TRBJ2-1; 9 nucleotides align to TRBD2. J was trimmed by 6 bases and V by 4 bases; bases with no gene match: 11. The length of the CDR3 is 16 residues. Germline assignment: CDR1 SGHRS and CDR2 YFSETQ. The CDR3, as DNA: TGCGCCAGCAGCAGGGGCGCGGGGGGGGCCGTCAATGAGCAGTTCTTC. This sequence encodes CASSRGAGGAVNEQFF.

Details on this clonotype: This probably arose from a read error, given a far larger clone one base away. The chain couples TRBV5-6 to TRBJ2-7; 8 bases fit TRBD2. CDR3 size: 14 residues. Looked up from germline, CDR1 is SGHDT and CDR2 is YYEEEE. V shed 0 bases, J shed 7 bases, and the junction held 6 bases outside the gene matches. CDR3 loop: CASSLEGLEWEQYF. For the CDR3, the DNA is TGTGCCAGCAGCTTGGAGGGACTAGAGTGGGAGCAGTACTTC.

This clonotype was picked up many times. The chain uses TRBV4-2 and TRBJ2-6; D possibly uses TRBD1 or TRBD2 (5 bases each). The CDR3 has 17 residues. The V gene's germline CDR1 is LGHNA and CDR2 YNFKEQ. Trimming left V 5 bases short and J 0 bases short, with 14 bases between. The CDR3 region has the DNA TGTGCCAGCAGCTTAGGGGAGTCCATCTCTGGGGCCAACGTCCTGACTTTC. Translated, it gives CASSLGESISGANVLTF.

The chain recombines TRBV6-5 with TRBJ2-2; 8 positions match TRBD1. The CDR3 sequence is 16 residues long. Trimming cost V 6 bases and J 2 bases; bases outside gene matches: 8. Germline CDR1 MNHEY, CDR2 SVGAGI. For the CDR3, the DNA is TGTGCCAGCAGGGGGGCCGGGACAGGCAACACCGGGGAGCTGTTTTTT. This encodes CASRGAGTGNTGELFF.

This clonotype was seen many times. The chain joins TRBV29-1 to TRBJ1-1; no definite D call. The CDR3 loop spans 12 amino acids. The germline V gene encodes CDR1 SQVTM and CDR2 ANQGSEA. V was cut by 6 bases and J by 1 base, with 9 bases left in between. The CDR3 region has the DNA TGCAGCGTCTGGGAAGGGAACACTGAAGCTTTCTTT. This sequence encodes CSVWEGNTEAFF. Using reference TRBV29-1 and TRBJ1-1 for the parts outside the CDR3, the full variable domain is SAVISQKPSRDICQRGTSLTIQCQVDSQVTMMFWYRQQPGQSLTLIATANQGSEATYESGFVIDKFPISRPNLTFSTLTVSNMSPEDSSIYLCSVWEGNTEAFFGQGTRLTVV.

This clonotype was seen repeatedly, ten times or more. This chain uses TRBV5-1 with TRBJ2-3, with 7 bases identical to TRBD2. V lost 0 bases, J lost 1 base, and 5 bases stayed unmatched. Germline V lookup: CDR1 SGHRS, CDR2 YFSETQ. This CDR3 contains 16 residues. CDR3 sequence: CASSLAGGLGTDTQYF. CDR3 DNA: TGCGCCAGCAGCTTGGCCGGGGGGTTGGGCACAGATACGCAGTATTTT.

This clonotype came up many times. V gene TRBV7-2 combines with J gene TRBJ1-5; 9 positions match TRBD1. Looked up from germline, CDR1 is SGHTA and CDR2 is FQGNSA. The CDR3 is 17 amino acids. The trim removed 5 bases at V and 4 bases at J, leaving 12 bases unmatched. The CDR3, as DNA: TGTGCCAGCAGCAAGGGTTTCGGGACAGGGAGTAATCAGCCCCAGCATTTT. Its translation: CASSKGFGTGSNQPQHF.

In its sample, this clonotype was seen many times. J is TRBJ2-6 and V is TRBV27; TRBD1 might be the D (5 bases). This CDR3 contains 18 residues. Germline V gene lookup returns CDR1 MNHEY and CDR2 SMNVEV (reference sequence). V was trimmed by 5 bases and J by 6 bases, leaving 23 bases between them. The CDR3 reads CASSRITGWSIEANVLTF. The CDR3 bases are TGTGCCAGCAGTAGGATTACAGGTTGGTCTATTGAGGCCAACGTCCTGACTTTC.

V is TRBV6-8 and J is TRBJ2-1; D remains unclear. Trimming pared 5 bases from V and 2 bases from J, leaving 13 bases between. The length of the CDR3 is 15 residues. Germline lookup yields CDR1 MNHGY and CDR2 SAAAGT. The CDR3 DNA is TGTGCCAGCAGTATGGAAGGGCCCCCCTACAATGAGCAGTTCTTC. Amino acids: CASSMEGPPYNEQFF.

Ten or more counts support this clonotype. For the CDR3, the DNA is TGCGCCAGCAGCTTACAGGGGGCGCTGGATGAGCAGTTCTTC. It translates to CASSLQGALDEQFF. The chain recombines TRBV5-1 with TRBJ2-1, with TRBD1 matching over 9 bases. Germline CDR1 SGHRS, CDR2 YFSETQ. The CDR3 sequence is 14 residues long. V dropped 2 bases and J dropped 8; count of bases not matched to a gene: 5.

This clonotype was seen at least ten times. The chain employs TRBV10-3 and TRBJ2-5; D may correspond to TRBD1 or TRBD2 (5 bases each). This CDR3 has 17 amino acids. V dropped 0 bases and J dropped 4 bases, with 18 bases sitting between them. Germline lookup yields CDR1 ENHRY and CDR2 SYGVKD. CDR3 DNA: TGTGCCATCAGTGAGTCACAGGCCGGGGTTATTACAGAGACCCAGTACTTC. This sequence encodes CAISESQAGVITETQYF.

Remarks on this clonotype: This likely traces to a read error, being one base from a far larger clone. The chain has TRBV11-3 and TRBJ2-7, with 9 positions matching TRBD2. The CDR3 loop spans 13 amino acids. In germline, CDR1 is SGHNT, CDR2 YENEEA. J was trimmed by 5 bases and V by 3 bases; bases with no gene match: 2. CDR3 residues: CASSLGLANEQYF. In nucleotides, the CDR3 is TGTGCCAGCAGCTTGGGACTAGCAAACGAGCAGTACTTC.

This clonotype was counted at least ten times. The chain recombines TRBV6-2 or TRBV6-3 with TRBJ1-1; D remains unclear. Germline loops: CDR1 MNHEY, CDR2 SVGEGT. V was cut by 4 bases and J by 0 bases, with 6 bases left in between. The CDR3 is made up of 13 amino acids. The CDR3 region has the DNA TGTGCCAGCAGTTCCCAGGTGAACACTGAAGCTTTCTTT. Amino acids: CASSSQVNTEAFF.

Regarding this clonotype: Only one base separates this from a far larger clonotype, so it likely reflects a read error. The chain links TRBV10-1 to TRBJ1-1; 8 nucleotides line up with TRBD1. Germline-derived CDR1 and CDR2 are WNHNN and SYGVQD (reference sequence). The CDR3 is 13 amino acids. The DNA for the CDR3 is TGTGACAGTCCGACAGGGGAGAGCACTGAAGCTTTCTTT. Translating gives CDSPTGESTEAFF.

The chain joins TRBV11-2 to TRBJ1-3, with TRBD1 matching 9 bases. The germline V gene encodes CDR1 SGHAT and CDR2 FQNNGV. CDR3 size: 15 residues. The J segment lost 1 base and the V segment lost 5 bases, leaving 3 bases of the junction unmatched. DNA of the CDR3: TGTGCCAGCAGCCCACAGGGGGCTTCTGGAAACACCATATATTTT. It codes for CASSPQGASGNTIYF.

This clonotype came up many times. The chain joins TRBV27 to TRBJ1-1; TRBD1 aligns across 8 bases. The J segment lost 0 bases and the V segment lost 1 base, leaving 4 bases of the junction unmatched. The CDR3 totals 16 residues. Germline V CDR1 and CDR2: MNHEY, SMNVEV (reference sequence). DNA for the CDR3: TGTGCCAGCAGTTTATTACGGACAGGGATGAACACTGAAGCTTTCTTT. This sequence encodes CASSLLRTGMNTEAFF.

This clonotype was picked up a small number of times. This sequence joins TRBV28 and TRBJ1-5, with 9 positions matching TRBD1. The CDR3 totals 14 residues. The junction had 4 bases not matched to a gene; V was cut back by 2 bases and J by 8 bases. Germline CDR1 reads MDHEN; CDR2 reads SYDVKM. The DNA for the CDR3 is TGTGCCAGCAGTTTAGGACAGGGGAGGGAGCCCCAGCATTTT. Translation: CASSLGQGREPQHF.

This clonotype occurred many times. This chain connects TRBV5-1 to TRBJ2-1, with 9 bases lining up with TRBD2. The V gene end was trimmed by 0 bases and the J gene end by 3 bases; junction bases not matched to a gene: 1. The CDR3 has 15 residues. Germline values: CDR1 SGHRS, CDR2 YFSETQ. In DNA, the CDR3 is TGCGCCAGCAGCTTGGCAGCGGGAGGCTACAATGAGCAGTTCTTC. Translating it yields CASSLAAGGYNEQFF.

This clonotype came up many times. This chain uses TRBV29-1 with TRBJ2-7, with TRBD2 matching 8 bases. CDR3 length equals 14 residues. The germline CDR1 and CDR2 sequences are SQVTM and ANQGSEA. The V and J ends lost 2 bases and 2 bases, in that order; junction bases with no gene match: 5. CDR3 bases: TGCAGCGTTGAAAAGGCGGGAGGTACCTACGAGCAGTACTTC. Encoded protein: CSVEKAGGTYEQYF.

There are many counts of this clonotype. This chain connects TRBV12-3 or TRBV12-4 to TRBJ1-2, with unresolved D. The CDR3 is 14 amino acids. The V and J ends lost 0 bases and 0 bases respectively, with 5 bases between them. The CDR3 sequence: CASSLAGPNYGYTF. The CDR3 DNA is TGTGCCAGCAGTTTAGCAGGGCCTAACTATGGCTACACCTTC.

This clonotype was counted at least ten times. This chain links TRBV5-1 with TRBJ2-4, with D possibly TRBD2 on 6 matching bases. Trimming pared 0 bases from V and 6 bases from J, leaving 13 bases between. This CDR3 has 15 residues. Germline CDR1 and CDR2: SGHRS and YFSETQ. The DNA of the CDR3 is TGCGCCAGCAGCTTGGTAGGAGGGTTTGGAAACATTCAGTACTTC. This translates into CASSLVGGFGNIQYF.

This clonotype is a singleton in its sample. This likely reflects a read error, since a far larger clone is one base away. This chain connects TRBV6-5 to TRBJ2-3; TRBD2 matches 9 bases. In germline, CDR1 is MNHEY, CDR2 SVGAGI. The CDR3 length is 14 residues. The CDR3 nucleotides are TGTGCCAGCAGTGTAGCGGGAGAGGCAGATGCGCAGTATTTT. As protein: CASSVAGEADAQYF.

This clonotype has ten or more counts. The chain joins TRBV7-2 to TRBJ2-1, with 7 bases matching TRBD2. The CDR3 totals 14 residues. The germline V gene has CDR1 SGHTA and CDR2 FQGNSA. Trimming cost V 8 bases and J 0 bases; bases outside gene matches: 4. The CDR3 bases are TGTGCCAGCGCGCGGGGGAGCTCCTACAATGAGCAGTTCTTC. It specifies CASARGSSYNEQFF.

This clonotype occurred a few times. The J gene is TRBJ1-2, the V gene TRBV28, with a possible D match to TRBD1 (5 bases). The germline V gene encodes CDR1 MDHEN and CDR2 SYDVKM. With 7 bases removed from V and 4 bases from J, the gap between germline ends came to 13 bases. This CDR3 region has 13 residues. CDR3 loop: CASTFTDSYGYTF. DNA for the CDR3: TGTGCCAGCACCTTTACCGACAGCTATGGCTACACCTTC.